This T cell receptor (beta chain) derives from a study of blood T cells in healthy people across ages. CDR1 is SGHNT, CDR2 YYREEE, per germline (reference sequence). The CDR3 is 16 amino acids. Trimming took off 0 bases at V and 5 bases at J, with 17 bases between the two ends. Study-level findings and limits: Greater diversity and more naive CD4+ cells were seen in long-lived donors than in aged donors. It was held that diversity estimates obtained from one million T cells represented underestimates. Without sorted subsets, naive and antigen-experienced compartments could not be conclusively compared.

A J-beta primer mix and a sample-barcoded 5' primer were used in a second PCR of about 7 to 12 cycles. Each cDNA molecule carried a tag from a template-switch adaptor that contained 12 random nucleotides. TCRdb used MiXCR to reprocess the 5' RACE reads, holding one entry per CDR3 protein. Of over 1.5 million distinct CDR3 sequences in the sample, roughly 50% were seen once. With regard to this clonotype: Its antigen remains unknown.

V gene TRBV5-4 combines with J gene TRBJ2-5, with TRBD1 as a possible D gene (6 bases). The specimen was blood. This receptor was obtained from a woman aged 40 to 50 in good health. CDR3 amino acids: CASSLAGGQRMETQYF. CDR3 nucleotide sequence: TGTGCCAGCAGCTTGGCCGGAGGACAGAGGATGGAGACCCAGTACTTC.